These T cell receptor beta chains were read from a single sample in a study of cytomegalovirus exposure and HLA in healthy donors. Repertoires were generated with immunoSEQ multiplex PCR, while TCRdb's copy carries only in-frame clones and drops some. The sample yields about 160,000 clones, more than 70% seen once. The source material was PBMCs. These receptors originate from a male donor in good health and CMV-seropositive. The CDR3 runs from the conserved cysteine through the conserved F or W. The D gene is left open where the match is weak. Only some rows state a clone size, as once, few, many or a class for expanded clones.

J: TRBJ2-2; D: TRBD1; size: -; V: TRBV27; DNA: TGTGCCAGCAGTGCGGACAGGGGTTTTTGGAGTGATGCCGGGGAGCTGTTTTTT; CDR3: CASSADRGFWSDAGELFF
J: TRBJ2-1; D: -; size: -; V: TRBV6-1; DNA: TGTGCCAGCAGTGAAGCGGTTACTAGCACCCATGAGCAGTTCTTC; CDR3: CASSEAVTSTHEQFF
J: TRBJ2-7; D: -; size: -; V: TRBV11-3; DNA: TGTGCCAGCAGCTTCAGACACCCTGTAACCTACGAGCAGTACTTC; CDR3: CASSFRHPVTYEQYF
J: TRBJ2-7; D: -; size: -; V: TRBV13; DNA: TGTGCCAGCAGCTCCCGGGACACAGTCAGCTACGAGCAGTACTTC; CDR3: CASSSRDTVSYEQYF
J: TRBJ2-1; D: -; size: -; V: TRBV5-1; DNA: TGCGCCAGCAGCTTCGGGAGAGGCTATGAGCAGTTCTTC; CDR3: CASSFGRGYEQFF
J: TRBJ1-5; D: -; size: few; V: TRBV28; DNA: TGTGCCGTGGCCCGGGGAGGCACCAATCAGCCCCAGCATTTT; CDR3: CAVARGGTNQPQHF
J: TRBJ2-3; D: TRBD2; size: -; V: TRBV9; DNA: TGTGCCAGCGGTGCTAGCGGAGATACGCAGTATTTT; CDR3: CASGASGDTQYF
J: TRBJ2-1; D: TRBD2; size: -; V: TRBV5-4; DNA: TGTGCCAGCAGCCCCCCGGGACTAGCGGGAGAAGAGCAGTTCTTC; CDR3: CASSPPGLAGEEQFF
J: TRBJ2-3; D: -; size: -; V: TRBV7-7; DNA: TGTACTAGCAGCTTAGCGGCCAGAAGCACAGATACGCAGTATTTT; CDR3: CTSSLAARSTDTQYF
J: TRBJ2-1; D: -; size: -; V: TRBV11-1; DNA: TGTGCCAGCAGGGGTAGAGGAGAATCCTACAATGAGCAGTTCTTC; CDR3: CASRGRGESYNEQFF
J: TRBJ2-1; D: -; size: -; V: TRBV5-1; DNA: TGCGCCAGCACTCCGTCGGCTAGCCGCGGGGATGAGCAGTTCTTC; CDR3: CASTPSASRGDEQFF
J: TRBJ2-1; D: -; size: -; V: TRBV29-1; DNA: TGCAGCGTTGGGGGCAGCTATGAGGCAAACAATGAGCAGTTCTTC; CDR3: CSVGGSYEANNEQFF
J: TRBJ1-1; D: TRBD1; size: -; V: TRBV14; DNA: TGTGCCAGCGGACAGGGTTTTATGGCAAGTACTGAAGCTTTCTTT; CDR3: CASGQGFMASTEAFF
J: TRBJ1-5; D: -; size: -; V: TRBV7-9; DNA: TGTGCCAGCAGCTTACTGCGCACAGATCAGCCCCAGCATTTT; CDR3: CASSLLRTDQPQHF
J: TRBJ2-7; D: -; size: -; V: TRBV7-2; DNA: TGTGCCAGCAGCTCCCCCCACTCCTACGAGCAGTACTTC; CDR3: CASSSPHSYEQYF
J: TRBJ1-1; D: TRBD1; size: once; V: TRBV18; DNA: TGTGCCAGCTCAGCGGAGGGGGCTGACACTGAAGCTTTCTTT; CDR3: CASSAEGADTEAFF
J: TRBJ2-2; D: -; size: -; V: TRBV6-6; DNA: TGTGCCAGCAGCTCCCTCCCATGGGGCGAGGACGGGGAGCTGTTTTTT; CDR3: CASSSLPWGEDGELFF
J: TRBJ1-1; D: -; size: -; V: TRBV9; DNA: TGTGCCAGCAGCGTAGCGGGGATGAACACTGAAGCTTTCTTT; CDR3: CASSVAGMNTEAFF
J: TRBJ1-1; D: TRBD1; size: -; V: TRBV6-5; DNA: TGTGCCAGCAGTCCTGGACAGGGCGGAAGCACTGAAGCTTTCTTT; CDR3: CASSPGQGGSTEAFF
J: TRBJ1-3; D: -; size: few; V: TRBV9; DNA: TGTGCCAGCAACGCCTTTGGAACGCGGGACACCATATATTTT; CDR3: CASNAFGTRDTIYF
J: TRBJ1-5; D: -; size: -; V: TRBV6-5; DNA: TGTGCCAGCAGCTCCTCAAGCGAGGGACAGCCCCAGCATTTT; CDR3: CASSSSSEGQPQHF
J: TRBJ1-1; D: -; size: -; V: TRBV11-3; DNA: TGTGCCAGCAGCTTAAATCAGGGGAACACTGAAGCTTTCTTT; CDR3: CASSLNQGNTEAFF
J: TRBJ1-1; D: -; size: -; V: TRBV28; DNA: TGTGCCAGCAGTTTTATGGGACAGAACACTGAAGCTTTCTTT; CDR3: CASSFMGQNTEAFF
J: TRBJ2-7; D: TRBD2; size: -; V: TRBV19; DNA: TGTGCCAGTAGTATAGCGGGAGGCCCCTACGAGCAGTACTTC; CDR3: CASSIAGGPYEQYF
J: TRBJ1-1; D: -; size: once; V: TRBV27; DNA: TGTGCCAGCAGTTTAACCGGGGGTAACACTGAAGCTTTCTTT; CDR3: CASSLTGGNTEAFF
J: TRBJ2-2; D: -; size: -; V: TRBV21-1; DNA: TGTGCCAGCAGCCCTCGGGACTCATCGAGGAGGGACACCGGGGAGCTGTTTTTT; CDR3: CASSPRDSSRRDTGELFF
J: TRBJ1-4; D: TRBD1; size: -; V: TRBV10-3; DNA: TGTGCCATCAGGGCGGGACAGGATAATGAAAAACTGTTTTTT; CDR3: CAIRAGQDNEKLFF
J: TRBJ2-7; D: TRBD1; size: -; V: TRBV7-9; DNA: TGTTCCAGCAGCTACGACAGGGGGGGCTCCTACGAGCAGTACTTC; CDR3: CSSSYDRGGSYEQYF
J: TRBJ2-7; D: TRBD1; size: -; V: TRBV19; DNA: TGTGCCAGTGGACAGGGGTGGGCCGAGCAGTACTTC; CDR3: CASGQGWAEQYF
J: TRBJ2-7; D: TRBD2; size: -; V: TRBV9; DNA: TGTGCCAGCAGCGCCCGACTAGCGGGATACGAGCAGTACTTC; CDR3: CASSARLAGYEQYF
J: TRBJ2-3; D: TRBD2; size: once; V: TRBV9; DNA: TGTGCCAGCAGCTTCTCGGGGGGGCGGGAATTCACAGATACGCAGTATTTT; CDR3: CASSFSGGREFTDTQYF
J: TRBJ2-5; D: TRBD2; size: -; V: TRBV5-1; DNA: TGCGCCAGCAGCACCCCCAGAGAAGGGACTAGCGGTACCAAGACCCAGTACTTC; CDR3: CASSTPREGTSGTKTQYF
J: TRBJ1-4; D: -; size: once; V: TRBV6-5; DNA: TGTGCCAGCAGTTACTCGGAGGGGCGGACTAATGAAAAACTGTTTTTT; CDR3: CASSYSEGRTNEKLFF
J: TRBJ2-6; D: TRBD1; size: -; V: TRBV9; DNA: TGTGCCAGTGCAGGGGGTATTTCTGGGGCCAACGTCCTGACTTTC; CDR3: CASAGGISGANVLTF
J: TRBJ1-5; D: -; size: -; V: TRBV18; DNA: TGTGCCAGCTCTAACAGGGATAGCAATCAGCCCCAGCATTTT; CDR3: CASSNRDSNQPQHF
J: TRBJ2-7; D: -; size: -; V: TRBV5-5; DNA: TGTGCCAGCAGCCGGACAGACCGGTCCTACGAGCAGTACTTC; CDR3: CASSRTDRSYEQYF
J: TRBJ1-2; D: -; size: -; V: TRBV29-1; DNA: TGCAGCGTCCCATCGGACAGAAACTATGGCTACACCTTC; CDR3: CSVPSDRNYGYTF
J: TRBJ2-7; D: TRBD2; size: -; V: TRBV28; DNA: TGTGCCAGCAGTTCGGGGGGGGCACTTGGATACGAGCAGTACTTC; CDR3: CASSSGGALGYEQYF
J: TRBJ1-1; D: TRBD1; size: -; V: TRBV27; DNA: TGTGCCAGCAGTGAGAGGGACAGGCAAGCTTTCTTT; CDR3: CASSERDRQAFF